What follows are 8 T cell receptor beta chains derived from one specimen sequenced in a study of T cell responses to AZD1222 COVID-19 vaccine. Here immunoSEQ multiplex PCR was the method, and the copy in TCRdb shows in-frame clones only, minus some. This sample yields more than 85,000 clones, of which 85% to 95% are seen a single time; roughly 7% belongs to the top ten. The material was peripheral blood, obtained on day 0 of AZD1222 vaccination. The receptors originated from an adult in good health.

The V and J genes are TRBV2 and TRBJ2-1, with unresolved D. The CDR3 totals 13 residues. Between the trimmed V and J ends, which lost 7 bases and 0 bases, there was a span of 7 bases. Germline CDR1 SNHLY, CDR2 FYNNEI. The CDR3 nucleotides read TGTGCCAGCACCGCCCCCTCCTACAATGAGCAGTTCTTC. The encoded protein is CASTAPSYNEQFF.

The rearrangement links TRBV13 to TRBJ2-1, with 8 positions matching TRBD2. The CDR3 extends over 18 amino acids. The J segment lost 6 bases and the V segment lost 5 bases, leaving 18 bases of the junction unmatched. Germline V gene lookup returns CDR1 PRHDT and CDR2 FYEKMQ (reference sequence). CDR3 sequence: CASSPGRAGGSGVNEQFF. CDR3 DNA: TGTGCCAGCAGCCCCGGTCGGGCGGGGGGTTCAGGTGTCAATGAGCAGTTCTTC.

CDR3 coding DNA: TGTGCCACCCAGGACAGTTCCAGGAACTATGGCTACACCTTC. Translation gives CATQDSSRNYGYTF. V gene TRBV19 combines with J gene TRBJ1-2; possible D gene TRBD1, 6 bases. The CDR3 is 14 residues long. Trimming cost V 10 bases and J 2 bases, with 17 bases left between them. The germline CDR1 and CDR2 sequences are LNHDA and SQIVND (reference sequence).

The chain recombines TRBV19 with TRBJ1-1; D may be TRBD1 (5 bases). Looked up from germline, CDR1 is LNHDA and CDR2 is SQIVND (reference sequence). The CDR3 loop spans 17 amino acids. Trimming shortened V by 4 bases and J by 1 base, and 19 bases separated the two germline ends. The CDR3 nucleotides read TGTGCCAGTAGTACAGGGCCCTTAAGGCAGACGAACACTGAAGCTTTCTTT. This sequence encodes CASSTGPLRQTNTEAFF.

V is TRBV11-3 and J is TRBJ1-6; D not resolved. CDR1 is SGHNT, CDR2 YENEEA, per germline. The V end was cut by 6 bases, the J end by 5 bases, with 11 bases between. The length of the CDR3 is 14 residues. CDR3 residues: CASSPRANNSPLHF. CDR3 coding DNA: TGTGCCAGCAGTCCCCGGGCCAATAATTCACCCCTCCACTTT.

The chain carries TRBV28 and TRBJ1-2; D is ambiguous. V dropped 6 bases and J dropped 3 bases, with 11 bases sitting between them. Germline V gives CDR1 MDHEN, CDR2 SYDVKM. This CDR3 spans 13 amino acids. Written as DNA, the CDR3 is TGTGCCAGCAGCTCTGGGGAGTACTATGGCTACACCTTC. Translating gives CASSSGEYYGYTF.

The CDR3 nucleotides read TGTGCCAGCAGCTACGAATTGGGACAGGGAGGTGGCTACACCTTC. This gives the protein CASSYELGQGGGYTF. The chain combines TRBV5-6 with TRBJ1-2; 9 bases line up with TRBD1. The junction had 10 bases not matched to a gene; V was cut back by 3 bases and J by 7 bases. The CDR3 length is 15 residues. Germline CDR1 SGHDT, CDR2 YYEEEE.

This chain uses TRBV3-1 (or the pseudogene TRBV3-2) with TRBJ2-3, with 9 bases aligning to TRBD2. From germline, CDR1 is LGHDT and CDR2 YNNKEL (reference sequence). CDR3 length equals 14 residues. The V gene end was trimmed by 3 bases and the J gene end by 5 bases; junction bases not matched to a gene: 3. CDR3 sequence (DNA): TGTGCCAGCAGCCAGCGGGGGGGCAGAGATACGCAGTATTTT. It yields the protein CASSQRGGRDTQYF.